This TCR beta chain was observed in a study of blood T cell repertoires in COVID-19. Study information: Samples of COVID-19 (acute and convalescent) were obtained from the United States, Italy and Spain. Sample material is recorded as cDNA or gDNA derived from T cells, B-cell-depleted T cells, or PBMCs.

Sequenced by immunoSEQ multiplex PCR; TCRdb stores in-frame clones only, minus some. Of more than 85,000 clones listed, 81% are singletons. J gave up 0 bases and V 5 bases, and 3 bases lay outside the gene matches. The CDR3 is 15 residues long. Germline CDR1 LNHDA, CDR2 SQIVND (reference sequence). The rearrangement uses TRBV19 and TRBJ2-3; TRBD1 agrees at 9 bases. The TCR originated in a woman aged 70-85 years with acute or convalescent COVID-19. The sample taken for sequencing was peripheral blood. The CDR3: CASSPGTGSTDTQYF. The CDR3 bases are TGTGCCAGTAGTCCCGGGACAGGGAGCACAGATACGCAGTATTTT.